Shown below are 6 T cell receptor beta chains from a single sample sequenced in a study of early T cells in non-severe SARS-CoV-2 infection. TCRdb called the 5' RACE reads again in MiXCR, with one record for every CDR3 protein. The table shows tens of thousands of distinct CDR3 sequences, with 13% to 15% occurring only once. Sequenced sample: whole blood. These receptors originate from an adult who was a healthcare worker with PCR-confirmed SARS-CoV-2 infection or an uninfected control (not recorded which).

V and J are TRBV3-1 and TRBJ1-4; a weak D match, TRBD1 (6 bases). Germline CDR1 LGHDT, CDR2 YNNKEL (reference sequence). V dropped 2 bases and J dropped 8 bases, with 18 bases sitting between them. The CDR3 is 16 amino acids. The CDR3 DNA reads TGTGCCAGCAGCCAAAATGGGGGGGCGCAAGGAGAAAAACTGTTTTTT. Its translation: CASSQNGGAQGEKLFF.

This clonotype has just a few counts. The chain links TRBV28 to TRBJ2-1; 10 bases align to TRBD1. Germline V lookup: CDR1 MDHEN, CDR2 SYDVKM. The V gene end was trimmed by 5 bases and the J gene end by 0 bases; junction bases not matched to a gene: 4. The CDR3 runs to 16 residues. The CDR3 here is CASSGQGVPSYNEQFF. CDR3 DNA sequence: TGTGCCAGCAGTGGACAGGGGGTGCCCTCCTACAATGAGCAGTTCTTC.

This clonotype was recorded many times. The V and J genes are TRBV5-1 and TRBJ2-1, with D perhaps TRBD2 (5 bases). The CDR3 contains 13 residues. Per germline, CDR1 SGHRS and CDR2 YFSETQ. V was clipped by 0 bases and J by 5 bases, with 6 bases between them. The CDR3 protein is CASSLAGNNEQFF. Here the CDR3 DNA reads TGCGCCAGCAGCTTGGCGGGGAACAATGAGCAGTTCTTC.

This chain uses TRBV7-9 with TRBJ2-3; D is perhaps TRBD1 (5 bases). Germline V gene data show CDR1 as SEHNR and CDR2 as FQNEAQ (reference sequence). The V end lost 7 bases, the J end lost 0 bases, and 14 bases lay between the germline ends. This CDR3 has 15 amino acids. This CDR3 reads CASKVLDTSTDTQYF. In DNA form, the CDR3 reads TGTGCCAGCAAGGTTCTGGACACAAGCACAGATACGCAGTATTTT.

This clonotype was seen a few times. The chain employs TRBV7-9 and TRBJ1-1; no definite D call. Trimming removed 3 bases at V and 1 base at J, with 9 bases between. Germline V CDR1 and CDR2: SEHNR, FQNEAQ (reference sequence). The CDR3 covers 14 residues. CDR3 loop: CASSFGRANTEAFF. CDR3 bases: TGTGCCAGCAGCTTTGGAAGGGCGAACACTGAAGCTTTCTTT.

This clonotype has just a few counts. The chain couples TRBV5-6 to TRBJ1-1, with TRBD1 as a possible D gene (5 bases). This CDR3 region has 13 residues. Per germline, CDR1 SGHDT and CDR2 YYEEEE. V gave up 0 bases and J gave up 5 bases, with 8 bases separating them. CDR3 in DNA: TGTGCCAGCAGCTTGGCTCCAGGGACTGAAGCTTTCTTT. This codes for CASSLAPGTEAFF.